The 18 T cell receptor beta chains in this list originate from one sample, sequenced in a study of blood T cells in healthy people across ages. Primed by a sample-barcoded 5' primer and a J-beta primer mix, a second PCR proceeded for about 7 to 12 cycles. MiXCR, run by TCRdb on the 5' RACE reads, gives a single entry per CDR3 protein. The repertoire has around 1,100,000 distinct CDR3 sequences, less than 45% of them found once; the top ten carry 13%. Sequencing was done on a sample of blood. Receptor source: a man between 18 and 35 years old in good health.

This clonotype was detected a few times. The chain has TRBV20-1 and TRBJ2-5; D perhaps matches TRBD2 (5 bases). The CDR3 sequence is 13 residues long. Deletions cut 6 bases from V and 0 bases from J, with 11 bases between. From germline, CDR1 is DFQATT and CDR2 SNEGSKA (reference sequence). Here the CDR3 DNA reads TGCAGTGCGCCAAGGGAGAACCAAGAGACCCAGTACTTC. The encoded protein is CSAPRENQETQYF.

V and J are TRBV20-1 and TRBJ2-1; D assignment may be TRBD1 or TRBD2 (5 bases each). CDR1 is DFQATT and CDR2 is SNEGSKA in the germline V gene (reference sequence). This CDR3 comprises 14 residues. V was cut by 2 bases and J by 5 bases, with 13 bases left in between. This CDR3 reads CSARSVLGDNEQFF. DNA of the CDR3: TGCAGTGCTAGATCGGTACTAGGGGACAATGAGCAGTTCTTC.

The chain couples TRBV25-1 to TRBJ1-6; 8 bases map to TRBD1. CDR3 length equals 12 residues. J was trimmed by 10 bases and V by 6 bases; bases with no gene match: 2. Germline V gene data show CDR1 as MGHDK and CDR2 as SYGVNS. The CDR3 protein is CASRDRASPLHF. The CDR3 coding sequence is TGTGCCAGCAGGGACAGGGCCTCACCCCTCCACTTT.

This clonotype was counted between two and nine times. The genes are TRBV3-1 and TRBJ1-1, with D maybe TRBD1 (5 bases). Per germline, CDR1 LGHDT and CDR2 YNNKEL (reference sequence). This CDR3 is built from 13 residues. V was clipped by 0 bases and J by 5 bases, with 7 bases between them. For the CDR3, the DNA is TGTGCCAGCAGCCAAGAGGGGCGGACTGAAGCTTTCTTT. This translates into CASSQEGRTEAFF.

A word on this clonotype: Relative to the germline gene, one junction end is altered; a read error may explain this. V gene TRBV12-3 or TRBV12-4 combines with J gene TRBJ1-1, with D possibly being TRBD1 (5 bases). This CDR3 has 13 residues. Here the CDR3 reads CTSSFRESTEAFF. The CDR3 nucleotides read TGTACCAGCAGTTTCAGGGAATCTACTGAAGCTTTCTTT.

The V call is TRBV27, the J call TRBJ1-2; TRBD1 matches 9 bases. After removal of 4 bases from V and 2 bases from J, the junction contained 11 bases not matched to a gene. CDR1 and CDR2 from the germline V gene are MNHEY and SMNVEV (reference sequence). There are 17 residues in the CDR3. CDR3 sequence (DNA): TGTGCCAGCAGTTCCTACGCCGACAGGGGGGGAAACTATGGCTACACCTTC. This gives the protein CASSSYADRGGNYGYTF.

Regarding this clonotype: This may be a read error: a much more frequent sequence differs by one nucleotide. The chain links TRBV12-3 or TRBV12-4 to TRBJ1-1; D gene ambiguous. CDR3 length equals 15 residues. Trimming pared 5 bases from V and 5 bases from J, leaving 18 bases between. The CDR3 is CASSAAVVRRTEAFF. The CDR3 bases are TGTGCCAGCAGTGCCGCGGTGGTGAGGAGGACTGAAGCTTTCTTT.

This clonotype was observed a few times. The rearrangement links TRBV4-1 to TRBJ2-1; D is ambiguous. The length of the CDR3 is 15 residues. V shed 4 bases and J shed 6 bases, with 16 bases lying between them. Germline CDR1 is MGHRA and CDR2 is YSYEKL. The CDR3 DNA reads as TGCGCCAGCAGCCTAGAGACGGCGTCGGGCAATGAGCAGTTCTTC. It translates to CASSLETASGNEQFF.

This clonotype came up a few times. The chain has TRBV4-1 and TRBJ1-2; tentative D call: TRBD1 (5 bases). Looked up from germline, CDR1 is MGHRA and CDR2 is YSYEKL. V was clipped by 1 base and J by 4 bases, with 16 bases between them. The CDR3 totals 16 residues. The CDR3 coding sequence is TGCGCCAGCAGCCAAGGCATGCAGGGCAATTTCTATGGCTACACCTTC. Its protein is CASSQGMQGNFYGYTF.

This clonotype has at least ten counts. This sequence joins TRBV5-1 and TRBJ2-5; D is undetermined. Trimming left V 0 bases short and J 4 bases short, with 10 bases between. From germline, CDR1 is SGHRS and CDR2 YFSETQ. The CDR3 spans 14 residues. CDR3 loop: CASSLEGNSETQYF. CDR3 bases: TGCGCCAGCAGCTTGGAAGGTAACTCAGAGACCCAGTACTTC.

This clonotype was seen only a few times. This chain uses TRBV7-3 with TRBJ2-7; 7 nucleotides agree with TRBD2. Germline-derived CDR1 and CDR2 are SGHTA and FQGTGA. The CDR3 loop spans 14 amino acids. Losses at the gene ends were 2 bases for V and 7 bases for J; bases not matched to a gene: 8. The CDR3 loop reads CASSLGTIPNEQYF. In DNA, the CDR3 is TGTGCCAGCAGCTTAGGGACTATCCCCAATGAGCAGTACTTC.

The chain couples TRBV7-2 to TRBJ2-7, with 8 bases fitting TRBD1. The germline V gene has CDR1 SGHTA and CDR2 FQGNSA. CDR3 length: 16 residues. V was pared by 4 bases and J by 4 bases, with 12 bases of the junction left unmatched. In DNA, the CDR3 is TGTGCCAGCAGCTCCTCCCCGGACAGGGTATTTTACGAGCAGTACTTC. Encoded protein: CASSSSPDRVFYEQYF.

The rearrangement links TRBV7-9 to TRBJ2-7; perhaps TRBD2 as D (7 bases). The ends were cut back, 3 bases at V and 5 bases at J, with 14 bases in the middle. Germline loops: CDR1 SEHNR, CDR2 FQNEAQ (reference sequence). The length of the CDR3 is 14 residues. CDR3 sequence (DNA): TGTGCCAGCAGCTTCGGGGGGCCGGGGAACGAGCAGTACTTC. Translating it yields CASSFGGPGNEQYF.

V is TRBV12-3 or TRBV12-4 and J is TRBJ2-2; D remains unclear. The length of the CDR3 is 12 residues. Deletions cut 10 bases from V and 7 bases from J, with 13 bases between. Here the CDR3 reads CATSYANGELFF. As DNA, the CDR3 is TGTGCCACATCGTACGCCAACGGGGAGCTGTTTTTT.

DNA for the CDR3: TGTGCCTGGAGTGACAGGGGTGGGGAGCAGTACTTC. This translates into CAWSDRGGEQYF. The genes are TRBV10-3 and TRBJ2-7; 8 bases fit TRBD1. Germline V CDR1 and CDR2: ENHRY, SYGVKD. The CDR3 spans 12 residues. V lost 11 bases, J lost 7 bases, and 10 bases stayed unmatched.

This sequence joins TRBV7-3 and TRBJ2-2; no definite D call. The CDR3 covers 16 residues. The germline CDR1 and CDR2 sequences are SGHTA and FQGTGA. V lost 2 bases, J lost 0 bases, and 10 bases lay in between. CDR3 in amino acids: CASSLQSSANTGELFF. The CDR3 coding sequence is TGTGCCAGCAGCTTACAAAGCTCCGCGAACACCGGGGAGCTGTTTTTT.

The V gene is TRBV4-1, the J gene TRBJ2-1; D is undetermined. V was pared by 1 base and J by 4 bases, with 11 bases between. Per germline, CDR1 MGHRA and CDR2 YSYEKL. The length of the CDR3 is 15 residues. CDR3 loop: CASSQVSGFYNEQFF. Here the CDR3 DNA reads TGCGCCAGCAGCCAAGTTAGTGGCTTTTACAATGAGCAGTTCTTC.

This clonotype came up a few times. The chain links TRBV29-1 to TRBJ2-3; D might be TRBD2 (6 bases). The CDR3 runs 13 residues. CDR1 and CDR2 from the germline V gene are SQVTM and ANQGSEA. V lost 1 base and J 6 bases, leaving 11 bases between the germline ends. The CDR3: CSVEGTIRDTQYF. In nucleotides, the CDR3 is TGCAGCGTTGAAGGGACTATCAGGGATACGCAGTATTTT.